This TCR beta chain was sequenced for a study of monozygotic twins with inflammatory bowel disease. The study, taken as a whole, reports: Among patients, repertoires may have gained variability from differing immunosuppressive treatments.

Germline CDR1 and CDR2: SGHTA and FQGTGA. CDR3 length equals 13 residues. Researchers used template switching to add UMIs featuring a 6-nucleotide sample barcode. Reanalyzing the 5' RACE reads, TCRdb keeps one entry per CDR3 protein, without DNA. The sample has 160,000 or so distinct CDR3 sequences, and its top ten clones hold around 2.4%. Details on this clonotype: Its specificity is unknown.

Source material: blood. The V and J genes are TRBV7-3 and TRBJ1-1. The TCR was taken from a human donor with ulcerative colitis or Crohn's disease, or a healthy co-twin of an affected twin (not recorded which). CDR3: CASSKMPNTEAFF. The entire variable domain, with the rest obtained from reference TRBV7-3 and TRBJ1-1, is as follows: GAGVSQTPSNKVTEKGKYVELRCDPISGHTALYWYRQSLGQGPEFLIYFQGTGAADDSGLPNDRFFAVRPEGSVSTLKIQRTERGDSAVYLCASSKMPNTEAFFGQGTRLTVV.